There are a few counts of the clone carrying this T cell receptor (beta chain). The antigen remains undetermined. Per germline, CDR1 MNHNS and CDR2 SASEGT. This CDR3 spans 14 amino acids. V lost 4 bases and J 8 bases, leaving 14 bases between the germline ends. TCRdb re-called the 5' RACE reads with MiXCR, one entry per CDR3 protein. The data contain some 900,000 distinct CDR3 sequences, 9% to 15% of them singletons. The sample belongs to a study of identical twins. General study findings and limits: Within cord blood, abundant beta clonotypes carried fewer insertions, but memory repertoires showed no such trend.

These data were likewise used in another study, on yellow fever vaccine responses in identical twins.

This sequence joins TRBV6-1 and TRBJ1-4, with unresolved D. The receptor comes from a woman in her late teens or twenties in good health. Sequencing was done on a sample of PBMCs. CDR3 coding DNA: TGTGCCAGCAGTGTGGCGGTCTATGGGGAAAAACTGTTTTTT. Translation gives CASSVAVYGEKLFF.